Following are 9 T cell receptor beta chains from one sample sequenced in a study of blood T cell repertoires in COVID-19. The table came from immunoSEQ multiplex PCR; TCRdb's copy has only in-frame clones and leaves some out. The repertoire holds 270,000 or so clones, with 89% as singletons. Sequencing was performed on peripheral blood. These TCRs come from a woman between 40 and 50 years old who had recovered from COVID-19.

This chain links TRBV24-1 with TRBJ2-2; TRBD2 is a possible D gene (5 bases). Germline lookup yields CDR1 KGHDR and CDR2 SFDVKD. Trimming removed 7 bases from V and 6 bases from J, with 11 bases in between. This CDR3 is built from 13 residues. CDR3 bases: TGTGCCACCAGCGGGATGGCCCCCGGGGAGCTGTTTTTT. It codes for CATSGMAPGELFF.

This clone was detected only once. The V gene is TRBV4-1, the J gene TRBJ1-1; 8 bases match TRBD1. CDR1 and CDR2 from the germline V gene are MGHRA and YSYEKL. Trimming at V came to 0 bases and at J to 10 bases, leaving 16 bases not matched to a gene. CDR3 length: 17 residues. DNA of the CDR3: TGCGCCAGCAGCCAAGAGAACAATAGAGGGACAGGCGATCGAGCTTTCTTT. The encoded protein is CASSQENNRGTGDRAFF.

The chain combines TRBV4-3 with TRBJ1-2, with D possibly matching TRBD1 (5 bases). CDR1 is LGHNA, CDR2 YSLEER, per germline. V gave up 8 bases and J gave up 1 base, with 17 bases separating them. CDR3 length equals 15 residues. The CDR3 nucleotides are TGCGCCAGCGTTAAAACCGGGACTTATAACTATGGCTACACCTTC. This sequence encodes CASVKTGTYNYGYTF.

The chain recombines TRBV7-2 with TRBJ2-3, with 12 bases fitting TRBD2. CDR1 is SGHTA and CDR2 is FQGNSA in the germline V gene. The CDR3 loop spans 15 amino acids. Trimming at V came to 4 bases and at J to 4 bases, leaving 3 bases not matched to a gene. CDR3 amino acids: CASSSSGRASDTQYF. CDR3 nucleotides: TGTGCCAGCAGCTCTAGCGGGAGGGCGTCAGATACGCAGTATTTT.

The chain uses TRBV19 and TRBJ1-1; D is uncertain. V lost 4 bases and J lost 6, with 18 bases in between. The CDR3 sequence is 15 residues long. Looked up from germline, CDR1 is LNHDA and CDR2 is SQIVND (reference sequence). CDR3 loop: CASSNGPRMGSEAFF. CDR3 in DNA: TGTGCCAGTAGTAATGGGCCCCGTATGGGTTCTGAAGCTTTCTTT.

This chain links TRBV7-9 with TRBJ2-7, with D perhaps TRBD1 (6 bases). Germline CDR1 is SEHNR and CDR2 is FQNEAQ (reference sequence). This CDR3 is 12 amino acids long. V was trimmed by 7 bases and J by 4 bases, leaving 11 bases between them. The CDR3 nucleotides read TGTGCCAGCACCCGGACAGTTTACGAGCAGTACTTC. Translation: CASTRTVYEQYF. The variable domain in full, completed from reference TRBV7-9 and TRBJ2-7, reads DTGVSQNPRHKITKRGQNVTFRCDPISEHNRLYWYRQTLGQGPEFLTYFQNEAQLEKSRLLSDRFSAERPKGSFSTLEIQRTEQGDSAMYLCASTRTVYEQYFGPGTRLTVT.

V and J are TRBV28 and TRBJ2-7; TRBD2 aligns across 9 bases. The CDR3 contains 15 residues. Germline lookup yields CDR1 MDHEN and CDR2 SYDVKM. With 2 bases clipped from V and 3 bases from J, the junction kept 5 bases outside the gene matches. CDR3 sequence reads: CASSLGGGAIYEQYF. CDR3 DNA: TGTGCCAGCAGTTTAGGCGGGGGGGCCATCTACGAGCAGTACTTC.

The chain has TRBV6-5 and TRBJ1-3, with D possibly matching TRBD1 (6 bases). The V gene lost 2 bases and the J gene lost 1 base, with 9 bases spanning the gap. The CDR3 totals 15 residues. Per germline, CDR1 MNHEY and CDR2 SVGAGI. CDR3 protein: CASSYQGRSGNTIYF. CDR3 DNA: TGTGCCAGCAGTTACCAGGGGAGATCTGGAAACACCATATATTTT.

The rearrangement links TRBV7-5 to TRBJ2-7; the table's D gene call, TRBD1, was not cross checked with the DNA. TRBV7-5 is a pseudogene segment. The CDR3 runs 14 residues. In nucleotides, the CDR3 is TGTGCCAATCCACCTGGGCACCCTTCCTACGAGCAGTACGTC. Translated, it gives CANPPGHPSYEQYV.